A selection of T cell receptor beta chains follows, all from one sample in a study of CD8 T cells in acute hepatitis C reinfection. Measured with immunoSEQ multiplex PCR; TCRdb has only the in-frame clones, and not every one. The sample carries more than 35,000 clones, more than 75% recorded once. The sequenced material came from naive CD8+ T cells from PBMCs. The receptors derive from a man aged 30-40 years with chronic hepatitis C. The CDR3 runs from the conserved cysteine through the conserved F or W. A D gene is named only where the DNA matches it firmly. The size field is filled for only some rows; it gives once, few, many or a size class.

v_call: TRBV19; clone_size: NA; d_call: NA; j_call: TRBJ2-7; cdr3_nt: TGTGCCAGTACCCCAGGGTATCCCTACGAGCAGTACTTC; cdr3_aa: CASTPGYPYEQYF
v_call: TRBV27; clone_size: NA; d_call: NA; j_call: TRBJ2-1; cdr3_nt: TGTGCCAGCAGTGTGATAGCCAGCTCCTACAATGAGCAGTTCTTC; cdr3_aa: CASSVIASSYNEQFF
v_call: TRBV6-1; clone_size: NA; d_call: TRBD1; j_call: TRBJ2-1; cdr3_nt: TGTGCCAGCAGTGAACAGGGGGCGGTCATCGGAATCCATGAGCAGTTCTTC; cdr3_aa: CASSEQGAVIGIHEQFF
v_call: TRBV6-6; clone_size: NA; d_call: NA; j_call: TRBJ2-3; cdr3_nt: TGTGCCAGCAGTTACGCCCTCATAGATACGCAGTATTTT; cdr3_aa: CASSYALIDTQYF
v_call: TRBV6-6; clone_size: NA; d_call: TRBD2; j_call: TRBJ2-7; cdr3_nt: TGTGCCAGCAGCCCCGGGGGACTAGCGGGAGGAAACGAGCAGTACTTC; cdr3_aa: CASSPGGLAGGNEQYF
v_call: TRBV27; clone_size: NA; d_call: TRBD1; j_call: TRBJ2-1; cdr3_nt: TGTGCCAGCAGTTTGACCGGGACAGGGGCCTACAATGAGCAGTTCTTC; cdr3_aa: CASSLTGTGAYNEQFF
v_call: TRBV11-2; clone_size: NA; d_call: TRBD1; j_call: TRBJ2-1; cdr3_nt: TGTGCCAGTAGTAAACCGGGACAGCATTACAATGAGCAGTTCTTC; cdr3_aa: CASSKPGQHYNEQFF
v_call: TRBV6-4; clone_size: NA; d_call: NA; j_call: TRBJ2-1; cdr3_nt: TGTGCCAGCAGTGACGGTCTAGGAGTAGAGCAGTTCTTC; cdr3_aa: CASSDGLGVEQFF
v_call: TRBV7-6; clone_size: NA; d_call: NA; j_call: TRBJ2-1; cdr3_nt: TGTGCCAGCAGCTTCGGCAATGAGCAGTTCTTC; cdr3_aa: CASSFGNEQFF
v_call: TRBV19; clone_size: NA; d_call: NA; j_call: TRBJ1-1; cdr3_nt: TGTGCCAGTAGTAACGTGAATAGCGTTGAAGCTTTCTTT; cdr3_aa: CASSNVNSVEAFF
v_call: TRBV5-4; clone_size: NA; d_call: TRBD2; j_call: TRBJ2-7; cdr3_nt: TGTGCCAGCAGGAACATAGCGGGAGGGCCTGGAGAGCAGTACTTC; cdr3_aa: CASRNIAGGPGEQYF
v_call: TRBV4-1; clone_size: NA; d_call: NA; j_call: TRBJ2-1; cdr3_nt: TGCGCCAGCAGCCAAGATGGCGGGGAGCAGTTCTTC; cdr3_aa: CASSQDGGEQFF
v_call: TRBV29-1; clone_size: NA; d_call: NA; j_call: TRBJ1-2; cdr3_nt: TGCAGCGTTGAGGGGCAGGGTTTTAACTATGGCTACACCTTC; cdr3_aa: CSVEGQGFNYGYTF
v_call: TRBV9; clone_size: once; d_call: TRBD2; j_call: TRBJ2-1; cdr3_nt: TGTGCCAGCAGCGTAGGGGAGCGGGGGGGCTTGAATGAGCAGTTCTTC; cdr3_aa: CASSVGERGGLNEQFF
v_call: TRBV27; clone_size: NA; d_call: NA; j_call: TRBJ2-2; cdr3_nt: TGTGCCAGCAGTCCCCGGGGAGGAAACACCGGGGAGCTGTTTTTT; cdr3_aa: CASSPRGGNTGELFF
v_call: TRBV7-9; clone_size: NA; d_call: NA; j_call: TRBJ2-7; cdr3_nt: TGTGCCAGCAGCTTAGGGGGGGACTACGAGCAGTACTTC; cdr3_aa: CASSLGGDYEQYF
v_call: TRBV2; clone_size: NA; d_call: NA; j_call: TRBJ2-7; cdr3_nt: TGTGCCAAATCGGGGCCCAAGTCCTACGAGCAGTACTTC; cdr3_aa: CAKSGPKSYEQYF
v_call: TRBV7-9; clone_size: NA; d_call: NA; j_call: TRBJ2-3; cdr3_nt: TGTGCCAGCAGCTCAGGGTCAGATACGCAGTATTTT; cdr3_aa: CASSSGSDTQYF
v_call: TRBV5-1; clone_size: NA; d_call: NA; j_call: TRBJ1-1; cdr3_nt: TGCGCCAGCAGCTTGGGGCGGGAAGCTTTCTTT; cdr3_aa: CASSLGREAFF
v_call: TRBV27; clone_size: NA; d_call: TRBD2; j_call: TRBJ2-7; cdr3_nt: TGTGCCAGCAGTTCGGGGCGGGGGGCCTACGAGCAGTACTTC; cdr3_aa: CASSSGRGAYEQYF
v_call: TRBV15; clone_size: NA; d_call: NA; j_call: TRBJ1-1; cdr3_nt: TGTGCCACCAGCAGTCCCCTACGAGTCGCTGAAGCTTTCTTT; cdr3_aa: CATSSPLRVAEAFF
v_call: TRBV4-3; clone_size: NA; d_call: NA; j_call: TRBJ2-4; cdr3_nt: TGCGCCAGCAGCCAGGACTCGGCCAAAAACATTCAGTACTTC; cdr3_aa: CASSQDSAKNIQYF
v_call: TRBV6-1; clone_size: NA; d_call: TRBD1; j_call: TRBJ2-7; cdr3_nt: TGTGCCAGCAGTCCTGACAGGGCGGCCTACGAGCAGTACTTC; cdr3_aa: CASSPDRAAYEQYF
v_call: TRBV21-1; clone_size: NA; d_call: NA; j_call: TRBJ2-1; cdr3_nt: TGTGCCAGCAGCAAAGCGCTTTCAGACGCCCCTACCAATGAGCAGTTCTTC; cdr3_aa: CASSKALSDAPTNEQFF
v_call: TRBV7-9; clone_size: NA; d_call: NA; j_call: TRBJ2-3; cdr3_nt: TGTGCCAGCAGCTTCGCCACAGATACGCAGTATTTT; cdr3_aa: CASSFATDTQYF
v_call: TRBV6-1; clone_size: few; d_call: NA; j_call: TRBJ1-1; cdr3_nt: TGTGCCAGCAGCACCCCCGAAGCTTTCTTT; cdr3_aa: CASSTPEAFF
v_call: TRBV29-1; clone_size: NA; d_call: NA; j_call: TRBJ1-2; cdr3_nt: TGCAGCGGATCGACAGACTATGGCTACACCTTC; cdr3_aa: CSGSTDYGYTF
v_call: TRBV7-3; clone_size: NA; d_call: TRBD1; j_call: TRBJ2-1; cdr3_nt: TGTGCCAGCAGCTTGGGACAGGGGATTAACAATGAGCAGTTCTTC; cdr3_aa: CASSLGQGINNEQFF
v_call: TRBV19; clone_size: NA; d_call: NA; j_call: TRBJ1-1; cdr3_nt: TGTGCCAGTAGTATATCGTTCATGAACACTGAAGCTTTCTTT; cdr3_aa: CASSISFMNTEAFF
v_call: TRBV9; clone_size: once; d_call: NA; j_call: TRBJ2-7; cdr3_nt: TGTGCCAGCAGCGTAGTAGAGGACTGGCTTCGGACTCGGGTTGACGAGCAGTACTTC; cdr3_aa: CASSVVEDWLRTRVDEQYF
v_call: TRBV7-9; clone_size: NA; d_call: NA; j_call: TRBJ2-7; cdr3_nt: TGTGCCAGCAGCCCCGCAGGGGGAGGCAGCGAGCAGTACTTC; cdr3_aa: CASSPAGGGSEQYF
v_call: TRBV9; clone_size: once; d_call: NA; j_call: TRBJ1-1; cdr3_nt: TGTGCCAGCAGCGCCACGGGGGCAGTAGGCACTGAAGCTTTCTTT; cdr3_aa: CASSATGAVGTEAFF
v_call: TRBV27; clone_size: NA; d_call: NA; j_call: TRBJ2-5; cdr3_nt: TGTGCCAGCACGGTTCAGGCGGGGGAGACCCAGTACTTC; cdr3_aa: CASTVQAGETQYF
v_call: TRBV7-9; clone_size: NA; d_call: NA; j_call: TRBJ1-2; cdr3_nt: TGTGCCAGCAACCTACCGGGAGGCCTAAATGGCTACACCTTC; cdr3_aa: CASNLPGGLNGYTF
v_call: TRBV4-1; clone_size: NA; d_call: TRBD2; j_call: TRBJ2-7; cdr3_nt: TGCGCCAGCAGCCCAGGGGCTCTAGCGGGAGCGGAGCAGTACTTC; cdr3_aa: CASSPGALAGAEQYF
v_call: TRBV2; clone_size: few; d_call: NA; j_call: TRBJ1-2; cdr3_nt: TGTGCCAGCAGCGGCTATGGCTACACCTTC; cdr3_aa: CASSGYGYTF
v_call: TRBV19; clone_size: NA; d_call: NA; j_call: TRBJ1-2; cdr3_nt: TGTGCCAGTAGTATTTCGACAGGCCTCTCGGGCTACACCTTC; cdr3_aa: CASSISTGLSGYTF
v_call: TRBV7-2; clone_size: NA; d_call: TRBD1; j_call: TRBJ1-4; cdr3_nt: TGTGCCAGCAGCTTACTGCAGGGGGGTGAAAAACTGTTTTTT; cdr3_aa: CASSLLQGGEKLFF
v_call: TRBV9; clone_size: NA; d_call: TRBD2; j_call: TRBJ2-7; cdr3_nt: TGTGCCAGCAGCGTAGGACTAGCTGGCGAGCAGTACTTC; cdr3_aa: CASSVGLAGEQYF
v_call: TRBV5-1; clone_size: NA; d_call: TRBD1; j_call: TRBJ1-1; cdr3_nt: TGCGCCAGCAGCTTGGCCTCGGGGGGACAGGGTGGAAGCACTGAAGCTTTCTTT; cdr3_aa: CASSLASGGQGGSTEAFF
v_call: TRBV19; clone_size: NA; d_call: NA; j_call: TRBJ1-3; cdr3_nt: TGTGCCAGTAGTGACCTCGCCTGGACCAACTCTGGAAACACCATATATTTT; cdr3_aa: CASSDLAWTNSGNTIYF
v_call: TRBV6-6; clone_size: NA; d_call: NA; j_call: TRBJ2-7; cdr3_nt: TGTGCCAGCAGTTACTCCATGGAGATGCAGTACTTC; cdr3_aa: CASSYSMEMQYF
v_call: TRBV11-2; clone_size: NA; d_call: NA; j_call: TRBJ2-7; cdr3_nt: TGTGCCAGCAGCTCAGCGCGTTCATTGGAGCAGTACTTC; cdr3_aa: CASSSARSLEQYF
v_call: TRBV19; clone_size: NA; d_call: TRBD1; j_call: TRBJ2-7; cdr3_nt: TGTGCCAGTGGACAGGGGTCCTACGAGCAGTACTTC; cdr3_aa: CASGQGSYEQYF
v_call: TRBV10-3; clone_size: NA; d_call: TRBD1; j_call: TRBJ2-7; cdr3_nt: TGTGCCATCAGTGGAGGACAGGGGGTCGGCTCCTACGAGCAGTACTTC; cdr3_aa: CAISGGQGVGSYEQYF
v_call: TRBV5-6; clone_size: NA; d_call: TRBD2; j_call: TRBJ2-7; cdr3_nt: TGTGCCAGCAGCCCCGGGACTAGCGGGAGTGGGGGCGAGCAGTACTTC; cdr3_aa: CASSPGTSGSGGEQYF
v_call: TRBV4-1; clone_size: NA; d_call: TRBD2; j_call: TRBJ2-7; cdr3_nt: TGCGCCAGCAGCCAAGGACTAGCTGACATTTACGAGCAGTACTTC; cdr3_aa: CASSQGLADIYEQYF
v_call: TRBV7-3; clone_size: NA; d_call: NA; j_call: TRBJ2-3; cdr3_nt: TGTGCCAGCAGCTTAGGATGGGGGGGCACAGATACGCAGTATTTT; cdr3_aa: CASSLGWGGTDTQYF
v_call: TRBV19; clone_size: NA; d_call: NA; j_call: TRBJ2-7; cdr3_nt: TGTGCCAGTAGTATAGATCTGACCCACTACGAGCAGTACTTC; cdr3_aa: CASSIDLTHYEQYF
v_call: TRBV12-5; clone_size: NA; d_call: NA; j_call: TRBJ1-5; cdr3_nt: TGTGCTAGTGGTTTGGACAGGAGTAATCAGCCCCAGCATTTT; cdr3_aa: CASGLDRSNQPQHF